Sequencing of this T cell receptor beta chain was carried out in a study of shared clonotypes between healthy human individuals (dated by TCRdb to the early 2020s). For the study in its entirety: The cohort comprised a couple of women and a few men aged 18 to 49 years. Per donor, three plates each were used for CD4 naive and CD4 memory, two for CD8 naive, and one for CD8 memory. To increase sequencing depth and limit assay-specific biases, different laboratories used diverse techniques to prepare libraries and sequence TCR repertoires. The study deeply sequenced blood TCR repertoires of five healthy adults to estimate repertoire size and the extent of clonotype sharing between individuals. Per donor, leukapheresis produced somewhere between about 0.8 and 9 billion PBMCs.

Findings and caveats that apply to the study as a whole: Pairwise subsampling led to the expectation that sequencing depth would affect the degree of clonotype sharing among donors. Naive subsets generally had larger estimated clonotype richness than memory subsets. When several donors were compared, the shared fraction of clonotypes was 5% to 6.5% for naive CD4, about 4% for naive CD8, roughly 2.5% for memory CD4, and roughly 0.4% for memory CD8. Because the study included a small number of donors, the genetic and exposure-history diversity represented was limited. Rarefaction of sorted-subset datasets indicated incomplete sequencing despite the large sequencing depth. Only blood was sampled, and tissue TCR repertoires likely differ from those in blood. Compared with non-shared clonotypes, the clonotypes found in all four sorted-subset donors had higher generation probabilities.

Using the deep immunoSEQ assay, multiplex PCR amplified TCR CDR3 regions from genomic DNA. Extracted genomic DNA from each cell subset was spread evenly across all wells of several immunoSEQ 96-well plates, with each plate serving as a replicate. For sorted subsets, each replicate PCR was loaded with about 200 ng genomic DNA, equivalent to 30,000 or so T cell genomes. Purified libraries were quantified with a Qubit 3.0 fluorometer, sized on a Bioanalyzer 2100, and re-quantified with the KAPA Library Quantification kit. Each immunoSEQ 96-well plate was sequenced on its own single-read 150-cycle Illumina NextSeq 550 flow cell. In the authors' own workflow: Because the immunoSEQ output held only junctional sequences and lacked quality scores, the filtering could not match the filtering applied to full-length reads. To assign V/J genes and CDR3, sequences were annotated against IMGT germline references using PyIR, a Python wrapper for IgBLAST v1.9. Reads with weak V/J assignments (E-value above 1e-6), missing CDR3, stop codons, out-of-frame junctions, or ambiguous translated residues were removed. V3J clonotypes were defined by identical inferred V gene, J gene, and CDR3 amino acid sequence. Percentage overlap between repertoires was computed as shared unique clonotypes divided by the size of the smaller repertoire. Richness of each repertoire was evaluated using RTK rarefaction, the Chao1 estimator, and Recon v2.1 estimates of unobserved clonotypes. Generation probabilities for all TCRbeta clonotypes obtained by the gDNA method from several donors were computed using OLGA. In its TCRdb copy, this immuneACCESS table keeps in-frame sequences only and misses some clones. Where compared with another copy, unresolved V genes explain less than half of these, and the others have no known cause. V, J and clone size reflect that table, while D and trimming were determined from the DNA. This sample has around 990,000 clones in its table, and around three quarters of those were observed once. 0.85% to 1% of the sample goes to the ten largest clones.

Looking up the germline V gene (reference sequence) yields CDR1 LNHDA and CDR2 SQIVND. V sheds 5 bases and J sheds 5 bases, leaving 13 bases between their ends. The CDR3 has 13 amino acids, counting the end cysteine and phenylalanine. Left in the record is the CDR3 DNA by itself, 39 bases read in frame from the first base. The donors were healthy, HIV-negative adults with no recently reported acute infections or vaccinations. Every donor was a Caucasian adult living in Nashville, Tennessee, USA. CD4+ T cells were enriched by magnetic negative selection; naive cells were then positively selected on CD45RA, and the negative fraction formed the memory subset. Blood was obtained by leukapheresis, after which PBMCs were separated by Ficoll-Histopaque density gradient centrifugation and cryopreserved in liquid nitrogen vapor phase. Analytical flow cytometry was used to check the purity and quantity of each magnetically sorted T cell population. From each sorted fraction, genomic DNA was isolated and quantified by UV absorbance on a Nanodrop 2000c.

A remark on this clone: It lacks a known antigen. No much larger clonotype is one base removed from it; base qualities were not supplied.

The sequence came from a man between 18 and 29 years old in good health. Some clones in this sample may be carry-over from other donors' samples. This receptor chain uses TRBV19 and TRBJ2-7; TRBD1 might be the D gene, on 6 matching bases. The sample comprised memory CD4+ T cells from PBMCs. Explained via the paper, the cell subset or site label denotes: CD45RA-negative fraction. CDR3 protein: CASSSLGANEQYF. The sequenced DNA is TGTGCCAGTAGTTCATTGGGGGCCAACGAGCAGTACTTC.